The following is a T cell receptor beta chain sequence with its context. The CDR3 runs to 14 residues. Germline V gene data show CDR1 as LNHDA and CDR2 as SQIVND (reference sequence). Trimming removed 5 bases from V and 5 bases from J; junction bases left unmatched: 7. The sample originates from a study of blood T cell repertoires in COVID-19. Clones were sequenced by immunoSEQ multiplex PCR, and TCRdb holds only the in-frame ones, with some missing. The data show about 200,000 clones, roughly 80% seen once. The chain combines TRBV19 with TRBJ1-2; 8 bases align to TRBD1. The TCR sequence derives from a woman in her sixties or seventies with acute COVID-19. The specimen was PBMCs or T cells enriched from blood (not recorded which). Written as DNA, the CDR3 is TGTGCCAGTAGTGGACAGGGAGGAACTTATGGCTACACCTTC. The encoded protein is CASSGQGGTYGYTF.